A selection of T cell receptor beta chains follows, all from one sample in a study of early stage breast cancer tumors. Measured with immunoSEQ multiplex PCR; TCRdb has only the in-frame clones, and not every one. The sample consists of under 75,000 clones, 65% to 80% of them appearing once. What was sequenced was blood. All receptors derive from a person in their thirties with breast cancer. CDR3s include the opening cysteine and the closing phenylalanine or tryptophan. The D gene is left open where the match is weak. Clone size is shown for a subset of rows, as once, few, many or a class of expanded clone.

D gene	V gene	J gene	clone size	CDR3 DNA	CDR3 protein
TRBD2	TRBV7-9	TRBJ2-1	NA	TGTGCCAGCAGCGCCTTTAGCGGGAGGGCCAGTGAGCAGTTCTTC	CASSAFSGRASEQFF
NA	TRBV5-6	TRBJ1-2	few	TGTGCCAGCAGCTTGGTCGAGAGCACCCATGGCTACACCTTC	CASSLVESTHGYTF
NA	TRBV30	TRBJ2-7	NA	TGTGCCTGGAGCCAGGGACTCAACTCCTACGAGCAGTACTTC	CAWSQGLNSYEQYF
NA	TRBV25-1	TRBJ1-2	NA	TGTGCCAGCAGTGAATATTATTTGGGGACCGAGAGTCCTGGTGGCTACACCTTC	CASSEYYLGTESPGGYTF
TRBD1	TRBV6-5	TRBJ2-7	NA	TGTGCCAGCAGGTCCGGGACAGTCTACTACGAGCAGTACTTC	CASRSGTVYYEQYF
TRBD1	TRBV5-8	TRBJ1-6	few	TGTGCCAGCAGGTCAGGGGGCTTATCTAATTCACCCCTCCACTTT	CASRSGGLSNSPLHF
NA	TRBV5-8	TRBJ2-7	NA	TGTGCCAGCAGCCCCCGGGTACAGGGCGAGCAGTACTTC	CASSPRVQGEQYF
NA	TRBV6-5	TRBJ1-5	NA	TGTGCCAGCAACCAAGGGGATCGAAATCAGCCCCAGCATTTT	CASNQGDRNQPQHF
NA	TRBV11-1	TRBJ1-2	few	TGTGCCAGCAGCGGGCAGGGGACCAGCGGGGGCTACACCTTC	CASSGQGTSGGYTF
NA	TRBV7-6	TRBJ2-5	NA	TGTGCCAGCAGCTTAGCAATCGGGAGCGTACAAGAGACCCAGTACTTC	CASSLAIGSVQETQYF
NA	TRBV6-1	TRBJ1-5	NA	TGTGCCAGCAGTGAAGGAGGGGAAGGTCAGCCCCAGCATTTT	CASSEGGEGQPQHF
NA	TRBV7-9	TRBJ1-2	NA	TGTGCCAGCAGCCCGCCTACAGGGAACAGGGACTATGGCTACACCTTC	CASSPPTGNRDYGYTF
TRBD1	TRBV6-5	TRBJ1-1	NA	TGTGCCAGCAGGGTGGTGACAGGGAACTCTGAAGCTTTCTTT	CASRVVTGNSEAFF
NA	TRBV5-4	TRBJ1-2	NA	TGTGCCAGCAGCTTAGCCTTGGCAAGGGCCTATGGCTACACCTTC	CASSLALARAYGYTF
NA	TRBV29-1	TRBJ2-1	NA	TGCAGCGTTGATGGGAGCTCCTACAATGAGCAGTTCTTC	CSVDGSSYNEQFF
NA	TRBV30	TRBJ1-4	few	TGTGCCTGGAGCGAACAGGGACCTCCAAATGAAAAACTGTTTTTT	CAWSEQGPPNEKLFF
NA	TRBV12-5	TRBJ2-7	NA	TGTGCTAGTGGCCGACCTCTAGATGGACTGGCTGAGTACGAGCAGTACTTC	CASGRPLDGLAEYEQYF
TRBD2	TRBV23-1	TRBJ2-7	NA	TGCGCCAGCAGTCGAGAAGCGGGACTAGCGGGAGGGGGTCCCTACGAGCAGTACTTC	CASSREAGLAGGGPYEQYF
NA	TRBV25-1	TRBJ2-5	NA	TGTGCCAGCAGTGAATGGGAGTCGAAGACCCAGTACTTC	CASSEWESKTQYF
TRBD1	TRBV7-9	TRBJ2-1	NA	TGTGCCAGCAGCAACGGACAGGGGCTATCCAATGAGCAGTTCTTC	CASSNGQGLSNEQFF
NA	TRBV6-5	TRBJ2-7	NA	TGTGCCAGCAGTTACTCGGGTGCCTACGAGCAGTACTTC	CASSYSGAYEQYF
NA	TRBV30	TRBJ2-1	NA	TGTGCCTGGAGTGTACCCTACTACAATGAGCAGTTCTTC	CAWSVPYYNEQFF
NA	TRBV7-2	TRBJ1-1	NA	TGTGCCAGCAGCTCCTACGGACAGCCGAACACTGAAGCTTTCTTT	CASSSYGQPNTEAFF
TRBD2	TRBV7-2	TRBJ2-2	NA	TGTGCCAGCAGATCCCGACTAGCGGGAGGCCCCGGGGAGCTGTTTTTT	CASRSRLAGGPGELFF
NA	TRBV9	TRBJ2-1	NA	TGTGCCAGCAGCCGCAATACCGGCCCCTACAATGAGCAGTTCTTC	CASSRNTGPYNEQFF
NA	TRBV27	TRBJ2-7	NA	TGTGCCAGCAGTTTATCGATAGGGAGAACCTACGAGCAGTACTTC	CASSLSIGRTYEQYF
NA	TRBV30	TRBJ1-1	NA	TGTGCCTGGAGTCTAAGGGCAGGGGAAGCTTTCTTT	CAWSLRAGEAFF
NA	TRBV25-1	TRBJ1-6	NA	TGTGCCAGCAGTGAAGGTGTGGGGGACACTCGACGATCACCCCTCCACTTT	CASSEGVGDTRRSPLHF
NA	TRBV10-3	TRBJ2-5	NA	TGTGCCATCAGCCACCCCCGGGACAACCAAGAGACCCAGTACTTC	CAISHPRDNQETQYF
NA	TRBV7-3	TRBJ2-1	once	TGTGCCAGCAGCTTAAACCCAGGCGGAGCGAATGAGCAGTTCTTC	CASSLNPGGANEQFF
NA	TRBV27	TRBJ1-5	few	TGTGCCAGCAGTTTCGAGGGACAGCCCCAGCATTTT	CASSFEGQPQHF
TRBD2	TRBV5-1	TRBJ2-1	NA	TGCGCCAGCAGCCTAACTAGCGGGCCCTACACTGAGCAGTTCTTC	CASSLTSGPYTEQFF
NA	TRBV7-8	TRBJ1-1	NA	TGTGCCAGCAGCTTAGTACAGGGCACTGAAGCTTTCTTT	CASSLVQGTEAFF
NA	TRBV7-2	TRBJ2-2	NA	TGTGCCAGCAGCCCAGACAGGTGGACCGGGGAGCTGTTTTTT	CASSPDRWTGELFF
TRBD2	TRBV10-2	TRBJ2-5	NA	TGCGCCAGCAGTGACACACAAGCCGCAGGCGGGGGGGAGACCCAGTACTTC	CASSDTQAAGGGETQYF
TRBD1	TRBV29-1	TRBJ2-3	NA	TGCAGCGTTGATCCGGGACAGGGTCCAGATACGCAGTATTTT	CSVDPGQGPDTQYF
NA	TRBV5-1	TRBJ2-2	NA	TGCGCCAGCAGCTTGCCCAAATATCCGGGACTGCAGGACCGTTGGGAGCTGTTTTTT	CASSLPKYPGLQDRWELFF
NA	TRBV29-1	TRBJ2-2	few	TGCAGCGTTGCTCTAGGGAACACCGGGGAGCTGTTTTTT	CSVALGNTGELFF
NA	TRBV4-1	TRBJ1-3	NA	TGCGCCAGCAGTTTACGACACTCTGGAAACACCATATATTTT	CASSLRHSGNTIYF
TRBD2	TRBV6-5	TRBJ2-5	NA	TGTGCCAGCAGGGTGGCGGGAGGCACTCAAGAGACCCAGTACTTC	CASRVAGGTQETQYF
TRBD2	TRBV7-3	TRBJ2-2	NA	TGTGCCAGCAGCTTAAATGGCGGGAGGGCCCCCGGGGAGCTGTTTTTT	CASSLNGGRAPGELFF